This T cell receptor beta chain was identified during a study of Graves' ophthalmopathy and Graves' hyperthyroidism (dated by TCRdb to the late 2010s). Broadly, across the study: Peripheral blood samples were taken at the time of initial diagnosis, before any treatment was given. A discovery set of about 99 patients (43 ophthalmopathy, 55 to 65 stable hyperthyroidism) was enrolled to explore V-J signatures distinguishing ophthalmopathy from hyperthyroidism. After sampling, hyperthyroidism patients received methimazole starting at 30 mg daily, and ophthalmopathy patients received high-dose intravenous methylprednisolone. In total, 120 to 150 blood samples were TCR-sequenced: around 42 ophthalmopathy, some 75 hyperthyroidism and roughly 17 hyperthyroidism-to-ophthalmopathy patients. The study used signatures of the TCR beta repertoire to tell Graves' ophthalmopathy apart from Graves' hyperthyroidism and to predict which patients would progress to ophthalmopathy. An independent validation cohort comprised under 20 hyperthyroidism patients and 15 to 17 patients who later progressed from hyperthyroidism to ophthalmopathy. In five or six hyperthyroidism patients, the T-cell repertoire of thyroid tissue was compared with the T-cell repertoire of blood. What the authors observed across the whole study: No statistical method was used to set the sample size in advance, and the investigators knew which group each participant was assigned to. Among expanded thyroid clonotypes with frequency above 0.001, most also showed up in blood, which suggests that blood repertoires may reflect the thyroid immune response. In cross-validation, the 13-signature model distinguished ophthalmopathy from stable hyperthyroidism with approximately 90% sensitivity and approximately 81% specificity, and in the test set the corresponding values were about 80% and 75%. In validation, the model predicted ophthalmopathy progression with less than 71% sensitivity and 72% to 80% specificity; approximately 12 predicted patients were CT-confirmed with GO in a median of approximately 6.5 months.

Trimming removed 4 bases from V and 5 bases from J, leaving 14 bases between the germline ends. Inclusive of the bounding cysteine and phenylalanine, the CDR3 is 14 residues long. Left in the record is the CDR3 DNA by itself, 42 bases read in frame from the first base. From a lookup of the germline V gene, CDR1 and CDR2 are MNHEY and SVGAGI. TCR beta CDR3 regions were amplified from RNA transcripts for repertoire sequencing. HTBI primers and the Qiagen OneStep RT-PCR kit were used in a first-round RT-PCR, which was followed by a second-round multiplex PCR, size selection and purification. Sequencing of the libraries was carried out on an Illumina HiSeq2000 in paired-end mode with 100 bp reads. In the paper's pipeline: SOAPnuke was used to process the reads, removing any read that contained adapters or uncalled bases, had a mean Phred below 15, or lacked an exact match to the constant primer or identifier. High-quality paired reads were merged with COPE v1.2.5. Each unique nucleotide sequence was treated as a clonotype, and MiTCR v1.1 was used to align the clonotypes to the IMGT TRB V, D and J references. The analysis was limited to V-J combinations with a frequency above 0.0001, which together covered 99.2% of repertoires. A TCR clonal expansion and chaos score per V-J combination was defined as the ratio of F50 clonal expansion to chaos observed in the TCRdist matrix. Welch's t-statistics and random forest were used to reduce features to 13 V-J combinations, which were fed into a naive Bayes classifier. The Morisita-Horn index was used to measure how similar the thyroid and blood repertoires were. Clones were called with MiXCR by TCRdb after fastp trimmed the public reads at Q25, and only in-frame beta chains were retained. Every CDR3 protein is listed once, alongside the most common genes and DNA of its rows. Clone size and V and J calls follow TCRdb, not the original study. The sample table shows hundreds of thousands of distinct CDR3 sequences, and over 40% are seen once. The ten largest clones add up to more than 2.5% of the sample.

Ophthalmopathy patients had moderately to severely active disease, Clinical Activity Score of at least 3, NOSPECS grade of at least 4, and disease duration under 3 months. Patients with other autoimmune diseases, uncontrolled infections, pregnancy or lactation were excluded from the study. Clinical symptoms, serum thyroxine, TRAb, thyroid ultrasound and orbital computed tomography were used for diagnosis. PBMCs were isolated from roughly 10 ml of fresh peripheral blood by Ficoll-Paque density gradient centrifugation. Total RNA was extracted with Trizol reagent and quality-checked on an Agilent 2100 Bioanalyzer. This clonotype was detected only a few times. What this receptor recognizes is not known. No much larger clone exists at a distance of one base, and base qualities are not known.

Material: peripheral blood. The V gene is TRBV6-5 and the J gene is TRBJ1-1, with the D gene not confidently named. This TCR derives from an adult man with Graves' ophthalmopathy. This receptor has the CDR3 CASSSATGATEAFF. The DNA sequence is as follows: TGTGCCAGCAGTTCAGCGACGGGTGCGACTGAAGCTTTCTTT.